This T cell receptor (beta chain) was documented in a study of lymphopenia after photon versus proton radiotherapy (dated by TCRdb to about 2019). For the study in its entirety: Photon and proton radiation therapy were compared by the study for their immunological effects in patients with gastrointestinal tumors who developed high-grade lymphopenia. A cohort of about 20 patients with gastrointestinal tumors who received either photon or proton therapy and subsequently developed lymphopenia was included. The study was designed to characterize how the impact on the immune system differs between the two radiation modalities.

As for this clone: No antigen is known for it. No per-base quality is available; no much larger clone lies one base away.

Paper-wide results and their limitations: Across the cohort, among patients who died, a greater drop in TCR diversity after the nadir was inversely correlated with overall survival time. After the lymphocyte count nadir, photon-treated repertoires showed oligoclonal expansion, especially of CD8+ Temra cells, which drove the drop in diversity. The survival association was assessed only in patients who died, and the authors presented better survival with proton therapy as a possibility rather than a demonstrated result. During treatment, patients who received proton therapy stayed relatively stable, whereas patients who received photon therapy lost naive T cells and TCR diversity and gained effector/memory populations.

The V end loses 3 bases and the J end loses 1 base, and a stretch of 13 bases separates them. From the cysteine through the phenylalanine, the CDR3 covers 15 amino acids. The kept DNA is CDR3 alone, 45 bases in frame from the first base. The germline V gene (reference sequence) specifies MNHEY as CDR1 and SMNVEV as CDR2. Library construction relied on the immunoSEQ multiplex PCR assay. T cell repertoires were profiled with deep sequencing of rearranged TCR beta loci together with multiparametric flow cytometry. TCRdb took over this immuneACCESS table, retaining in-frame rearrangements with V and J assigned. Such tables are incomplete; in checked studies, under half of the missing clones stem from an unresolved V gene, and the remainder is unexplained. The sample table contains thousands of clones; only one count was recorded for approximately 90% of them. Clones ranked in the top ten supply 11% of the sample.

This chain is built from TRBV27 and TRBJ2-7; the D gene assignment is ambiguous. The clonotype originates from a man aged 55 to 69 with cholangiocarcinoma. Source: peripheral blood, taken from a patient treated with photon-based radiotherapy. CDR3 loop: CASSFTLGRSYEQYF. In nucleotides, the sequence is TGTGCCAGCAGTTTTACTTTGGGCAGGTCCTACGAGCAGTACTTC.